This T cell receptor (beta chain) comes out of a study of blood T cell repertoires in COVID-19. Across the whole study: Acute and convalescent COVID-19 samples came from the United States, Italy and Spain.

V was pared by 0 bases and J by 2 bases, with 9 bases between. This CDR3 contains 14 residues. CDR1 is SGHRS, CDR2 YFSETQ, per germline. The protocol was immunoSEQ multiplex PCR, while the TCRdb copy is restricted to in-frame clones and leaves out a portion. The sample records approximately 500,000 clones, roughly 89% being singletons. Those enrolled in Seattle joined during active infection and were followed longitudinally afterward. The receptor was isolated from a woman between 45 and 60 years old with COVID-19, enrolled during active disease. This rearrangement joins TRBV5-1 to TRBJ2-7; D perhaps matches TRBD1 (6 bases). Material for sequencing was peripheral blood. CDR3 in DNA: TGCGCCAGCAGCTTGGGGACAGCGACCTACGAGCAGTACTTC. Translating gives CASSLGTATYEQYF.